This TCR beta chain was retrieved from a study of T cell clonotyping in hematopoietic cell transplantation. Repertoires were generated with immunoSEQ multiplex PCR, while TCRdb's copy carries only in-frame clones and drops some. The table includes about 80,000 clones, 90% to 97% detected once. Time point denoted: recipient sample about 28 days before transplant, after cytoreduction. The V and J ends lost 5 bases and 1 base respectively, with 17 bases between them. The CDR3 runs to 16 residues. In germline, CDR1 is LNHDA, CDR2 SQIVND (reference sequence). Specimen: peripheral blood mononuclear cells, collected before stem cell transplant. This receptor was taken from a woman between 45 and 60 years old with acute myeloid leukemia. Some clones in this sample may be carry-over from other donors' samples. This chain connects TRBV19 to TRBJ2-5, with a weak D call TRBD2 (6 bases). CDR3 amino acids: CASSPGHLASQETQYF. As DNA, the CDR3 is TGTGCCAGTAGTCCAGGCCATCTAGCGAGCCAAGAGACCCAGTACTTC.